This T cell receptor (beta chain) was identified during a study of graft-versus-host responses after intestinal transplantation. Overall study: Transplants given to recipients were multivisceral, liver-intestinal, or isolated intestinal.

Per germline, CDR1 SQVTM and CDR2 ANQGSEA. Trimming shortened V by 5 bases and J by 5 bases, and 12 bases separated the two germline ends. CDR3 length: 12 residues. This clone showed up just once. Antigen specificity is unknown. The protocol was immunoSEQ multiplex PCR, while the TCRdb copy is restricted to in-frame clones and leaves out a portion. The table lists some 120,000 clones, roughly 93% of them singletons. Study results and limitations: GvH clones appeared in recipient marrow, some first in ileum or blood. Subjects displaying graft-donor T cell macrochimerism possessed elevated graft-versus-host to host-versus-graft clonal ratios inside allografts.

Sequences were derived from unstimulated CD8+ T cells sorted from spleen or lymph node cells, sampled before transplant. The V call is TRBV29-1, the J call TRBJ1-1; D perhaps matches TRBD1 (5 bases). This TCR derives from a human donor who was the organ donor for an intestinal transplant. CDR3 in DNA: TGCAGCGTTTTCCCAGGGAGGACTGAAGCTTTCTTT. It is translated as CSVFPGRTEAFF.